The T cell receptor beta chain described here comes from a study of blood T cells in healthy people across ages. Study observations and caveats: It was not possible, with unsorted PBMCs, to conclusively compare naive and antigen-experienced cells. With naive T cell percentage, TCR beta diversity showed a strong correlation.

CDR1 and CDR2 from the germline V gene are MNHNY and SVGAGI (reference sequence). Trimming took 6 bases from V and 1 from J, leaving 15 bases between them. The CDR3 runs 15 residues. Combining a sample-barcoded 5' primer with a J-beta primer mix, a second PCR ran for about 6 to 12 cycles. Per sample, CDR3-containing paired-end reads numbered at least 3 million. TCRdb re-analysed the 5' RACE reads in MiXCR, keeping a single row per CDR3 protein. The sample carries about 290,000 distinct CDR3 sequences, 25% to 30% recorded once. This clonotype was observed a few times. Antigen specificity is unknown. The receptor was derived from a woman in her sixties or seventies in good health. The V gene is TRBV6-6, the J gene TRBJ2-5; D may match TRBD1 or TRBD2 (5 bases each). The material sequenced was blood. The CDR3 bases are TGTGCCAGCAGCCATCGACGTGGGACCCAAGAGACCCAGTACTTC. Encoded protein: CASSHRRGTQETQYF.